This T cell receptor (beta chain) was found in a study of T cells in Graves' hyperthyroidism and ophthalmopathy (dated by TCRdb to about 2019). In terms of the full investigation: Peripheral blood samples were taken at the time of initial diagnosis, prior to any treatment. A discovery cohort of about a hundred patients, approximately 45 with Graves' ophthalmopathy and over 55 with stable Graves' hyperthyroidism, was used to find distinguishing TCR V-J signatures. Whether ophthalmopathy could be predicted prospectively was tested in an independent validation cohort made up of about 20 hyperthyroidism patients plus 17 patients who later progressed to ophthalmopathy. For training and testing, the approximately 97 patients in the discovery cohort were randomly divided in a 7:3 ratio. Thyroid tissue and blood T-cell repertoires from about 6 Graves' hyperthyroidism patients were also compared in the study. Once sampling was done, hyperthyroidism patients were given methimazole at a starting dose of 30 mg daily, whereas ophthalmopathy patients were given high-dose intravenous methylprednisolone. The paper describes TCR Vbeta CDR3 sequencing of fewer than 150 peripheral blood samples, made up of around 41 ophthalmopathy patients, 70 to 75 hyperthyroidism patients and around 17 progressor patients.

The research as a whole found: Sample size was not statistically predetermined, and investigators were not blinded to group allocation. Blood samples also contained most of the expanded thyroid clonotypes (frequency above 0.001), which suggests that blood repertoires may reflect thyroid immune responses. In validation, the model predicted progression to ophthalmopathy with 55% to 71% sensitivity and 72% to 85% specificity, a median of 6.5 months before onset. Ophthalmopathy was separated from stable hyperthyroidism by a 13 V-J signature model, with about 86% sensitivity and roughly 81% specificity obtained in cross-validation and 80%/75% obtained in testing.

Amplification of TCR beta CDR3 regions was carried out from RNA transcripts. The TCR CDR3 was subjected to a first round of RT-PCR using the HTBI primer set and the Qiagen OneStep RT-PCR kit. Libraries were constructed in a second round of multiplex PCR, after which size selection and purification were performed. The libraries were sequenced on an Illumina HiSeq2000 using paired-end 100 bp reads. In the authors' own workflow: SOAPnuke was used to process the raw data, removing reads that contained adapters or uncalled bases, had a mean Phred below 15, or lacked an exact match to the constant primer or identifier. High-quality paired reads were merged with COPE v1.2.5, and unique nucleotide sequences were defined as clonotypes. MiTCR v1.1 was used to align clonotypes to the IMGT TRBV, TRBD and TRBJ reference segments. The analysis was restricted to V-J combinations with a frequency above 0.0001, which together covered 99.2% of the repertoires. A TCS score was defined as the ratio between F50 (clonal expansion) and ExV (chaos), using BLOSUM62-based TCRdist between CDR3 peptides within each V-J. Welch's t-statistics and random forest reduced 514 V-J features to 10 to 15, which were used in a naive Bayes classifier (R e1071). In TCRdb, the public reads were trimmed at Q25 with fastp and aligned with MiXCR, with productive beta chains retained. When rows share a CDR3 protein, they turn into one entry using the most common DNA and genes. For this entry, the V and J calls and clone size follow TCRdb and not the study's own pipeline. The sample table holds about 350,000 distinct CDR3 sequences, of which approximately 13% were seen once. The ten largest clones represent around 32% of the sample.

The junction shows trimming of 3 bases on V and 6 bases on J, and the gene matches do not reach 9 bases of it. In the germline V gene, CDR1 corresponds to KGHDR and CDR2 to SFDVKD. The cysteine opens and the phenylalanine closes a CDR3 of 16 amino acids. The CDR3 DNA has 48 bases and is translated from base 1. This clonotype was found many times. Its antigen is still unknown. Within one base of it there is no much larger clone, and no base qualities were kept. Ophthalmopathy patients had moderately to severely active disease, Clinical Activity Score of at least 3, NOSPECS grade of at least 4, and duration under 3 months. Exclusion was applied to patients with uncontrolled infections, other autoimmune diseases, pregnancy or lactation. Clinical symptoms, serum thyroxine and TRAb, thyroid ultrasound, and orbital computed tomography formed the basis for the diagnoses. PBMCs were isolated from 10 ml of fresh peripheral blood by Ficoll-Paque density gradient centrifugation. Trizol reagent was used to extract total RNA, and RNA quality was then checked on an Agilent 2100 Bioanalyzer.

The sequence was obtained from a woman aged 40 to 50 with Graves' ophthalmopathy. The sample was blood. The V and J genes are TRBV24-1 and TRBJ2-1, with 8 central nucleotides matching TRBD2. In nucleotides, the sequence is TGTGCCACCAGTGATCCAGCGGGAGCCCGCCCCAATGAGCAGTTCTTC. This codes for CATSDPAGARPNEQFF.